The rows below give T cell receptor beta chains drawn from one sample of a study of OX40 agonist ivuxolimab in advanced cancers. Profiled with immunoSEQ multiplex PCR; TCRdb holds only in-frame clones, not every one. The sample has roughly 60,000 clones, approximately 91% seen once; the top ten hold over 0.65%. The input for sequencing was CD4+ or CD8+ T cells sorted from blood, taken in a trial of the OX40 agonist ivuxolimab. The receptors come from an adult with an advanced solid tumor such as melanoma, head and neck, liver or kidney cancer. Each CDR3 is given with its conserved first and last residue.

TRBV27	TRBJ1-4	CASSKTGTAEKLFF
TRBV7-6	TRBJ2-1	CASSNGTSGSHEQFF
TRBV10-3	TRBJ1-2	CAISESVRYYGYTF
TRBV5-1	TRBJ1-1	CASRGSSGVNTEAFF
TRBV19	TRBJ2-1	CASSPTANLVGEQFF
TRBV13	TRBJ1-1	CASSLAGGRVSEGAFF
TRBV7-9	TRBJ1-2	CASSLGGFYGYTF
TRBV11-2	TRBJ1-5	CASSSPAPWEPQHF
TRBV9	TRBJ2-5	CASSVTGGVETQYF
TRBV19	TRBJ2-6	CASTQTQANVLTF
TRBV5-4	TRBJ2-7	CASSLEVWDEQYF
TRBV25-1	TRBJ2-7	CASSDANRGLYEQYF
TRBV7-8	TRBJ2-1	CASSLRRVGTGEQFF
TRBV11-3	TRBJ2-1	CASSFGLADEQFF
TRBV9	TRBJ2-3	CASSVVPSGRGDTQYF
TRBV4-1	TRBJ2-4	CASSPGPLGNIQYF
TRBV13	TRBJ1-2	CASSPGGRGKGYTF
TRBV30	TRBJ1-2	CASQQGAHEGYTF
TRBV15	TRBJ2-7	CATSRESGSYEQYF
TRBV19	TRBJ1-1	CASSIGGRDTEAFF
TRBV19	TRBJ2-1	CASSSSGTGQFF
TRBV21-1	TRBJ2-7	CASSKGLASSYEQYF
TRBV4-1	TRBJ2-6	CASSPMTRRTGQSGANVLTF
TRBV19	TRBJ2-5	CASSQGETQYF
TRBV7-8	TRBJ2-2	CASSFIAGMNTGELFF
TRBV19	TRBJ2-1	CASSMGIFSYNEQFF
TRBV7-2	TRBJ1-2	CASSLGGAGGYTF
TRBV30	TRBJ1-6	CAWNEIASSPLHF
TRBV6-6	TRBJ1-2	CASSLDENYGYTF
TRBV6-1	TRBJ1-6	CATLGTWDNSPLHF
TRBV4-2	TRBJ1-2	CASSQGSGLLYGYTF
TRBV2	TRBJ2-3	CATSGTDTQYF
TRBV6-5	TRBJ2-7	CASSSRGPGDEQYF
TRBV6-5	TRBJ2-1	CASSRTSGGVEQFF
TRBV25-1	TRBJ2-7	CASRQPRPGEQYF
TRBV7-2	TRBJ2-7	CASSLLSGASEQYF
TRBV5-4	TRBJ2-7	CASSFGQVGEQYF
TRBV7-2	TRBJ2-7	CASSFDRGRRYEQYF
TRBV30	TRBJ2-1	CAWAFTGGYYNEQFF
TRBV11-3	TRBJ2-3	CASSSGLAGSTDTQYF
TRBV10-3	TRBJ1-2	CAISLDRGSGYTF
TRBV29-1	TRBJ2-1	CSAGTGVRNEQFF
TRBV10-2	TRBJ2-7	CASSLGGARYEQYF